One and the same sample provided the 32 T cell receptor beta chains below, sequenced in a study of T cell changes during pregnancy in multiple sclerosis (dated by TCRdb to about 2019). The receptor library was made with the immunoSEQ multiplex PCR assay. The table was pulled from immuneACCESS by TCRdb, which kept in-frame rearrangements only. Such tables lose some clones; where checked, under half of the loss comes from unresolved V genes, and the rest has no known cause. The sample has about 75,000 clones on record, 94% of them singletons. The ten largest clones add up to less than 0.15% of the sample. The sequencing here drew on CD4+ T cells from peripheral blood mononuclear cells, taken after pregnancy. These receptors originate from a female donor with multiple sclerosis, enrolled in a pregnancy study.

The V and J genes are TRBV5-1 and TRBJ2-3; D is ambiguous. There are 14 residues in the CDR3. CDR1 and CDR2 from the germline V gene are SGHRS and YFSETQ. V was trimmed by 2 bases and J by 4 bases, leaving 11 bases between them. In DNA form, the CDR3 reads TGCGCCAGCAGCTTTGAAAACGGTGCAGATACGCAGTATTTT. This translates into CASSFENGADTQYF.

The V call is TRBV7-2, the J call TRBJ2-1; TRBD2 agrees at 8 bases. The CDR3 has 15 residues. V gave up 8 bases and J gave up 0 bases; unmatched junction bases: 6. Germline CDR1 reads SGHTA; CDR2 reads FQGNSA. The CDR3 here is CASLVAGSSYNEQFF. CDR3 in DNA: TGTGCCAGCCTCGTAGCGGGGAGCTCCTACAATGAGCAGTTCTTC.

The chain couples TRBV5-1 to TRBJ2-7, with a weak D call TRBD1 (6 bases). Trimming took 3 bases from V and 2 from J, leaving 9 bases between them. The CDR3 has 13 residues. In germline, CDR1 is SGHRS, CDR2 YFSETQ. DNA of the CDR3: TGCGCCAGCAGCTACAGGGACCCCTACGAGCAGTACTTC. Encoded protein: CASSYRDPYEQYF.

The chain has TRBV19 and TRBJ2-3; TRBD1 aligns across 8 bases. The CDR3 sequence is 15 residues long. Germline V CDR1 and CDR2: LNHDA, SQIVND (reference sequence). V dropped 4 bases and J dropped 4; count of bases not matched to a gene: 7. CDR3 in amino acids: CASSTQDRVADTQYF. The DNA for the CDR3 is TGTGCCAGTAGTACTCAGGACAGGGTTGCAGATACGCAGTATTTT.

V and J are TRBV7-9 and TRBJ1-5, with D tentatively TRBD1 (6 bases). The germline V gene has CDR1 SEHNR and CDR2 FQNEAQ (reference sequence). The CDR3 is made up of 14 amino acids. Trimming pared 1 base from V and 2 bases from J, leaving 6 bases between. The CDR3 nucleotides are TGTGCCAGCAGCTTAGAGGGGGGCAATCAGCCCCAGCATTTT. The encoded protein is CASSLEGGNQPQHF.

The rearrangement links TRBV11-2 to TRBJ2-3; D perhaps matches TRBD2 (6 bases). CDR1 and CDR2 (germline): SGHAT, FQNNGV. The ends were cut back, 3 bases at V and 3 bases at J, with 16 bases in the middle. The CDR3 is made up of 16 amino acids. CDR3 in DNA: TGTGCCAGCAGCTTCAGACTAGGTTTCCCAACAGATACGCAGTATTTT. Translated, it gives CASSFRLGFPTDTQYF.

This chain connects TRBV11-1 to TRBJ1-5; D gene ambiguous. The V end lost 5 bases, the J end lost 0 bases, and 14 bases lay between the germline ends. Germline V gene sequence: CDR1 SGHAT, CDR2 FQDESV (reference sequence). The CDR3 is 16 amino acids. The CDR3 loop reads CASSHPRDNSNQPQHF. In DNA, the CDR3 is TGTGCCAGCAGCCACCCGCGGGATAATAGCAATCAGCCCCAGCATTTT.

This chain links TRBV6-5 with TRBJ2-7, with TRBD2 matching 9 bases. The length of the CDR3 is 14 residues. Germline CDR1 and CDR2: MNHEY and SVGAGI. With V trimmed by 6 bases and J by 4 bases, 7 bases remained unmatched. The CDR3 loop is CASRVVAGGYEQYF. CDR3 nucleotide sequence: TGTGCCAGCAGAGTTGTGGCGGGAGGGTACGAGCAGTACTTC.

The gene calls are TRBV6-6 and TRBJ2-5, with TRBD2 as a possible D gene (5 bases). Germline-derived CDR1 and CDR2 are MNHNY and SVGAGI (reference sequence). V was cut by 5 bases and J by 4 bases, with 14 bases left in between. The CDR3 spans 14 residues. This CDR3 is CASSKDLWGETQYF. CDR3 DNA: TGTGCCAGCAGTAAGGACTTATGGGGAGAGACCCAGTACTTC.

This sequence joins TRBV5-1 and TRBJ2-7; 8 positions agree with TRBD2. Trimming took 0 bases from V and 1 from J; bases not matched to a gene: 3. From germline, CDR1 is SGHRS and CDR2 YFSETQ. The length of the CDR3 is 15 residues. CDR3 loop: CASSLVSSGSYEQYF. In nucleotides, the CDR3 is TGCGCCAGCAGCTTGGTCTCTAGCGGGTCCTACGAGCAGTACTTC. Together with reference TRBV5-1 and TRBJ2-7, the CDR3 gives the full variable domain: KAGVTQTPRYLIKTRGQQVTLSCSPISGHRSVSWYQQTPGQGLQFLFEYFSETQRNKGNFPGRFSGRQFSNSRSEMNVSTLELGDSALYLCASSLVSSGSYEQYFGPGTRLTVT.

The chain carries TRBV11-1 and TRBJ2-3, with 9 bases lining up with TRBD2. V lost 5 bases, J lost 9 bases, and 12 bases stayed unmatched. CDR3 length: 15 amino acids. Germline V gene lookup returns CDR1 SGHAT and CDR2 FQDESV (reference sequence). CDR3 in DNA: TGTGCCAGCAGCCCCCAGGCGGGAGGGATTGGAACGCAGTATTTT. Its translation is CASSPQAGGIGTQYF.

This chain uses TRBV7-2 with TRBJ1-1; D possibly corresponds to TRBD1 (6 bases). CDR3 length: 13 amino acids. Trimming left V 5 bases short and J 8 bases short, with 15 bases between. Germline V CDR1 and CDR2: SGHTA, FQGNSA. CDR3 in amino acids: CASSTYNRDEAFF. The CDR3 region has the DNA TGTGCCAGCAGCACTTACAACAGGGACGAAGCTTTCTTT.

This CDR3 reads CASSLERGIGEQYF. CDR3 DNA sequence: TGTGCCAGCAGCTTAGAAAGGGGAATAGGCGAGCAGTACTTC. The genes are TRBV13 and TRBJ2-7, with a tentative D call TRBD1 (5 bases). From germline, CDR1 is PRHDT and CDR2 FYEKMQ (reference sequence). This CDR3 region has 14 residues. Between the trimmed V and J ends, which lost 1 base and 6 bases, there was a span of 13 bases.

The chain recombines TRBV6-5 with TRBJ2-7; 8 nucleotides align to TRBD2. This CDR3 region has 15 residues. Per germline, CDR1 MNHEY and CDR2 SVGAGI. V dropped 5 bases and J dropped 8; count of bases not matched to a gene: 14. CDR3 protein: CASSRPGLGAMKQYF. The CDR3 region has the DNA TGTGCCAGCAGTCGACCGGGACTAGGGGCAATGAAGCAGTACTTC.

The rearrangement links TRBV6-1 to TRBJ1-6; unclear D gene. The V gene's germline CDR1 is MNHNS and CDR2 SASEGT. The V end lost 8 bases, the J end lost 0 bases, and 11 bases lay between the germline ends. The CDR3 length is 15 residues. The CDR3 sequence: CASWAQSSYNSPLHF. The CDR3 coding sequence is TGTGCCAGCTGGGCCCAGAGCTCCTATAATTCACCCCTCCACTTT.

In its sample, this clone was seen once. V usage is TRBV28 and J usage is TRBJ2-1, with 10 nucleotides matching TRBD1. CDR3 size: 18 residues. Trimming took 4 bases from V and 1 from J; bases not matched to a gene: 10. CDR1 is MDHEN and CDR2 is SYDVKM in the germline V gene. The CDR3 sequence is CASSSPTGTGVSYNEQFF. In DNA form, the CDR3 reads TGTGCCAGCAGTTCCCCGACCGGGACAGGGGTGTCCTACAATGAGCAGTTCTTC.

This chain links TRBV15 with TRBJ1-4; 9 bases agree with TRBD1. Germline V gene lookup returns CDR1 LNHNV and CDR2 YYDKDF (reference sequence). V lost 3 bases to trimming and J lost 7 bases; unmatched junction nucleotides: 3. The CDR3 is 14 residues long. The CDR3 DNA reads TGTGCCACCAGCAGGGACAGGGGAAGTGAAAAACTGTTTTTT. Translation: CATSRDRGSEKLFF. Full variable domain (missing parts from reference TRBV15 and TRBJ1-4): DAMVIQNPRYQVTQFGKPVTLSCSQTLNHNVMYWYQQKSSQAPKLLFHYYDKDFNNEADTPDNFQSRRPNTSFCFLDIRSPGLGDTAMYLCATSRDRGSEKLFFGSGTQLSVL.

The chain carries TRBV6-5 and TRBJ2-7, with TRBD1 matching 8 bases. There are 14 residues in the CDR3. V was clipped by 8 bases and J by 2 bases; unmatched bases: 8. The germline gives CDR1 MNHEY, CDR2 SVGAGI. This chain's CDR3 is CASGRQGITYEQYF. CDR3 nucleotide sequence: TGTGCCAGCGGAAGACAGGGGATCACCTACGAGCAGTACTTC.

The genes are TRBV29-1 and TRBJ2-2; 9 bases fit TRBD1. This CDR3 spans 13 amino acids. V shed 4 bases and J 6 bases; nucleotides not matched to a gene: 3. Germline lookup yields CDR1 SQVTM and CDR2 ANQGSEA. CDR3 nucleotide sequence: TGCAGCGTTGGGGACAGGGTGGCCGGGGAGCTGTTTTTT. Translated: CSVGDRVAGELFF.

V and J are TRBV6-1 and TRBJ1-1; D remains unclear. V was shortened by 6 bases and J by 7 bases, with 15 bases between the two germline ends. Germline V gene sequence: CDR1 MNHNS, CDR2 SASEGT. The CDR3 contains 13 residues. The CDR3 here is CASSRRSEVEAFF. The CDR3 DNA sequence: TGTGCCAGCAGCCGACGCTCCGAGGTTGAAGCTTTCTTT.

This sequence joins TRBV5-5 and TRBJ2-7, with TRBD1 matching over 9 bases. Germline CDR1 and CDR2: SGHKS and YYEKEE (reference sequence). Unmatched junction bases numbered 9, after V lost 6 bases and J lost 5 bases. CDR3 length: 14 amino acids. DNA for the CDR3: TGTGCCAGCAAAGGGACAGGGACCGTAAACGAGCAGTACTTC. It yields the protein CASKGTGTVNEQYF.

V gene TRBV7-8 combines with J gene TRBJ1-4; no definite D call. The CDR3 is made up of 12 amino acids. The germline V gene has CDR1 SGHVS and CDR2 FQNEAQ. Trimming left V 1 base short and J 8 bases short, with 5 bases between. The CDR3 region is CASSLVGEKLFF. The CDR3 nucleotides are TGTGCCAGCAGCTTAGTCGGGGAAAAACTGTTTTTT.

The rearrangement uses TRBV9 and TRBJ2-1; 13 nucleotides match TRBD2. The CDR3 extends over 16 amino acids. The junction had 10 bases not matched to a gene; V was cut back by 4 bases and J by 9 bases. Germline CDR1 reads SGDLS; CDR2 reads YYNGEE. CDR3 coding DNA: TGTGCCAGCAGCCCTCAGACTAGCGGGAGGTTCGGTGAGCAGTTCTTC. Amino acids: CASSPQTSGRFGEQFF.

This chain links TRBV20-1 with TRBJ1-2; 7 bases are a match to TRBD1. V was pared by 7 bases and J by 10 bases, with 6 bases of the junction left unmatched. CDR1 and CDR2 from the germline V gene are DFQATT and SNEGSKA (reference sequence). The CDR3 totals 10 residues. The CDR3 nucleotides read TGCAGTGTTCGGGACAGCACCTACACCTTC. Residues: CSVRDSTYTF.

This sequence joins TRBV14 and TRBJ2-3, with D tentatively TRBD2 (5 bases). CDR3 length equals 16 residues. Germline V gene sequence: CDR1 SGHDN, CDR2 FVKESK. Trimming left V 3 bases short and J 1 base short, with 14 bases between. Written as DNA, the CDR3 is TGTGCCAGCAGCCACGACCTGGCCGGGGGCACAGATACGCAGTATTTT. Residues: CASSHDLAGGTDTQYF.

The V and J genes are TRBV5-1 and TRBJ2-7; D not certain. CDR3 size: 14 residues. Trimming left V 0 bases short and J 0 bases short, with 7 bases between. CDR1 is SGHRS and CDR2 is YFSETQ in the germline V gene. For the CDR3, the DNA is TGCGCCAGCAGCTTGGCCCAGTTCTCCTACGAGCAGTACTTC. It encodes CASSLAQFSYEQYF.

The V call is TRBV29-1, the J call TRBJ1-1; maybe TRBD1 (5 bases). The V gene lost 4 bases and the J gene lost 0 bases, with 9 bases spanning the gap. The CDR3 is 13 amino acids. From germline, CDR1 is SQVTM and CDR2 ANQGSEA. CDR3 DNA: TGCAGCGTTGTGCGGGGACTGAACACTGAAGCTTTCTTT. It is translated as CSVVRGLNTEAFF.

This chain joins TRBV19 and TRBJ2-2; D perhaps matches TRBD2 (5 bases). This CDR3 is 15 amino acids long. Trimming removed 5 bases at V and 0 bases at J, with 10 bases between. CDR1 and CDR2 from the germline V gene are LNHDA and SQIVND (reference sequence). The CDR3 reads CASSLGLTNTGELFF. The CDR3 region has the DNA TGTGCCAGTAGTCTCGGACTTACGAACACCGGGGAGCTGTTTTTT.

The chain joins TRBV10-2 to TRBJ2-7; 9 bases align to TRBD1. The CDR3 runs to 15 residues. V gave up 6 bases and J gave up 1 base; unmatched junction bases: 7. Germline V gene sequence: CDR1 WSHSY, CDR2 SAAADI. The CDR3 spells CASSPWGQGSYEQYF. The DNA of the CDR3 is TGCGCCAGCAGCCCCTGGGGACAGGGTTCCTACGAGCAGTACTTC.

This sequence joins TRBV10-2 and TRBJ1-2, with TRBD1 matching over 9 bases. CDR3 size: 14 residues. The ends lost 2 bases at V and 8 bases at J; junction bases unmatched: 6. Germline-derived CDR1 and CDR2 are WSHSY and SAAADI. In DNA, the CDR3 is TGCGCCAGCAGTGAGACAGGGGGCGGATACGGCTACACCTTC. Its translation: CASSETGGGYGYTF.

This sequence joins TRBV11-2 and TRBJ2-5; 9 bases agree with TRBD1. With 6 bases clipped from V and 4 bases from J, the junction kept 6 bases outside the gene matches. CDR3 length: 14 residues. Germline V CDR1 and CDR2: SGHAT, FQNNGV. The chain's CDR3 is CASSYRGLSETQYF. DNA for the CDR3: TGTGCCAGCAGTTACAGGGGGCTATCAGAGACCCAGTACTTC.

The V gene is TRBV5-1, the J gene TRBJ2-2; the match to TRBD2 covers 14 bases. CDR1 is SGHRS, CDR2 YFSETQ, per germline. The CDR3 loop spans 18 amino acids. V was pared by 4 bases and J by 4 bases, with 9 bases of the junction left unmatched. As DNA, the CDR3 is TGCGCCAGCAGCCTACTGACTAGCGGGAGGGCCAGCACCGGGGAGCTGTTTTTT. Protein sequence: CASSLLTSGRASTGELFF.